The 17 T cell receptor beta chains presented below share a single source sample, sequenced in a study of memory CD4+ T cells and cytomegalovirus serostatus. The method was immunoSEQ multiplex PCR; TCRdb's version includes in-frame clones alone and lacks a portion of them. The sample lists more than 45,000 clones; 78% were seen once. The sort gate was single viable CD3+CD4+CD8-CD45RO+ cells for memory CD4+ T cells. The material sequenced was memory CD4+ T cells from blood. All receptors derive from an adult in good health and CMV-seronegative.

The chain has TRBV5-4 and TRBJ2-2; 7 bases are a match to TRBD2. CDR1 and CDR2 (germline): SGHNT, YYREEE (reference sequence). The trim removed 4 bases at V and 4 bases at J, leaving 10 bases unmatched. The CDR3 length is 16 residues. Written as DNA, the CDR3 is TGTGCCAGCAGCCCCAGCGGGGTGAAGGGCACCGGGGAGCTGTTTTTT. It specifies CASSPSGVKGTGELFF.

This clone was recorded only once. V usage is TRBV7-2 and J usage is TRBJ2-7; D tentatively reads TRBD1 or TRBD2 (5 bases each). CDR1 SGHTA and CDR2 FQGNSA come from the germline V gene. CDR3 size: 14 residues. With 9 bases removed from V and 0 bases from J, the gap between germline ends came to 15 bases. CDR3 amino acids: CASKPGPSSYEQYF. The CDR3 bases are TGTGCCAGTAAACCGGGACCGAGCTCCTACGAGCAGTACTTC.

The chain recombines TRBV28 with TRBJ2-1; 7 bases are a match to TRBD2. J was trimmed by 14 bases and V by 4 bases; bases with no gene match: 20. The CDR3 runs to 16 residues. The V gene's germline CDR1 is MDHEN and CDR2 SYDVKM. The CDR3 loop is CASSSAGAGEPPREFF. CDR3 nucleotides: TGTGCCAGCAGTTCCGCTGGGGCGGGAGAACCCCCGCGCGAGTTCTTC. The whole variable domain, remainder taken from reference TRBV28 and TRBJ2-1, is DVKVTQSSRYLVKRTGEKVFLECVQDMDHENMFWYRQDPGLGLRLIYFSYDVKMKEKGDIPEGYSVSREKKERFSLILESASTNQTSMYLCASSSAGAGEPPREFFGPGTRLTVL.

This clone came up once. The rearrangement uses TRBV2 and TRBJ2-1; 9 nucleotides match TRBD2. The CDR3 contains 14 residues. J gave up 7 bases and V 2 bases, and 3 bases lay outside the gene matches. CDR1 SNHLY and CDR2 FYNNEI come from the germline V gene. CDR3 sequence: CASSELAGLNEQFF. The CDR3 coding sequence is TGTGCCAGCAGTGAACTAGCGGGGTTAAATGAGCAGTTCTTC.

The rearrangement links TRBV2 to TRBJ2-7; tentatively, D is TRBD1 (6 bases). The germline V gene has CDR1 SNHLY and CDR2 FYNNEI. V was trimmed by 6 bases and J by 6 bases, leaving 24 bases between them. The CDR3 is made up of 16 amino acids. The CDR3 DNA follows: TGTGCCAGCAGCCTACGGGACATCCGCTTTGAGAGCGAGCAGTACTTC. It codes for CASSLRDIRFESEQYF.

This chain connects TRBV28 to TRBJ1-6; 10 bases agree with TRBD1. From germline, CDR1 is MDHEN and CDR2 SYDVKM. CDR3 size: 20 residues. Trimming at V came to 9 bases and at J to 5 bases, leaving 22 bases not matched to a gene. The DNA for the CDR3 is TGTGCCAGTAGAACCTTGGAGGGACAGGGGACATGGAAGGATAATTCACCCCTCCACTTT. Its translation is CASRTLEGQGTWKDNSPLHF.

This rearrangement joins TRBV15 to TRBJ1-1; TRBD1 is a possible D gene (5 bases). V dropped 2 bases and J dropped 6 bases, with 25 bases sitting between them. Germline V CDR1 and CDR2: LNHNV, YYDKDF (reference sequence). The CDR3 consists of 18 residues. The CDR3: CATSRRSIPPMRGAEAFF. CDR3 bases: TGTGCCACCAGCAGACGTTCCATTCCTCCTATGAGGGGCGCTGAAGCTTTCTTT.

This chain links TRBV28 with TRBJ1-1; unclear D gene. Trimming pared 7 bases from V and 1 base from J, leaving 13 bases between. The CDR3 has 14 amino acids. Looked up from germline, CDR1 is MDHEN and CDR2 is SYDVKM. The CDR3 loop is CASTEGGGNTEAFF. The CDR3 DNA is TGTGCCAGCACCGAAGGAGGCGGGAACACTGAAGCTTTCTTT. The full variable domain, in which reference TRBV28 and TRBJ1-1 provide the parts outside the CDR3, is DVKVTQSSRYLVKRTGEKVFLECVQDMDHENMFWYRQDPGLGLRLIYFSYDVKMKEKGDIPEGYSVSREKKERFSLILESASTNQTSMYLCASTEGGGNTEAFFGQGTRLTVV.

The chain combines TRBV27 with TRBJ2-1; D unresolved. The CDR3 has 14 residues. In germline, CDR1 is MNHEY, CDR2 SMNVEV (reference sequence). V was trimmed by 8 bases and J by 7 bases, leaving 18 bases between them. The CDR3 protein is CASSFLDRRNEQFF. The CDR3, as DNA: TGTGCCAGCTCCTTTCTGGATAGAAGGAATGAGCAGTTCTTC.

This rearrangement joins TRBV5-4 to TRBJ1-2; the D is unclear. The CDR3 runs 15 residues. Germline values: CDR1 SGHNT, CDR2 YYREEE (reference sequence). Trimming shortened V by 0 bases and J by 4 bases, and 13 bases separated the two germline ends. This CDR3 reads CASSLGRAGSYGYTF. In nucleotides, the CDR3 is TGTGCCAGCAGCTTGGGAAGGGCGGGTAGCTATGGCTACACCTTC. Variable domain in full (rest from reference TRBV5-4 and TRBJ1-2): ETGVTQSPTHLIKTRGQQVTLRCSSQSGHNTVSWYQQALGQGPQFIFQYYREEENGRGNFPPRFSGLQFPNYSSELNVNALELDDSALYLCASSLGRAGSYGYTFGSGTRLTVV.

CDR3 DNA sequence: TGTGCCAGCAGCTTATTTGGGACAGATAATTCACCCCTCCACTTT. The encoded protein is CASSLFGTDNSPLHF. The chain carries TRBV7-9 and TRBJ1-6; 7 bases match TRBD1. After removal of 2 bases from V and 5 bases from J, the junction contained 3 bases not matched to a gene. Germline CDR1 and CDR2: SEHNR and FQNEAQ (reference sequence). The CDR3 is 15 amino acids.

The chain uses TRBV5-4 and TRBJ1-1, with D possibly TRBD1 on 6 matching bases. This CDR3 spans 14 amino acids. V shed 4 bases and J shed 7 bases, with 17 bases lying between them. Germline V gives CDR1 SGHNT, CDR2 YYREEE (reference sequence). In nucleotides, the CDR3 is TGTGCCAGCAGCCCCATGACAGGAACCCTTGAAGCTTTCTTT. Amino acids: CASSPMTGTLEAFF.

The gene calls are TRBV28 and TRBJ1-4; TRBD1 is a possible D gene (6 bases). The CDR3 totals 16 residues. With 2 bases removed from V and 5 bases from J, the gap between germline ends came to 15 bases. In germline, CDR1 is MDHEN, CDR2 SYDVKM. The CDR3: CASSLRARRGNEKLFF. CDR3 DNA: TGTGCCAGCAGTTTAAGGGCGAGAAGGGGGAATGAAAAACTGTTTTTT.

The genes are TRBV5-1 and TRBJ2-7; unclear D gene. Trimming shortened V by 3 bases and J by 3 bases, and 4 bases separated the two germline ends. This CDR3 is 11 amino acids long. CDR1 and CDR2 (germline): SGHRS, YFSETQ. CDR3 sequence (DNA): TGCGCCAGCAGCTCCGACTACGAGCAGTACTTC. This gives the protein CASSSDYEQYF.

The table lists this clone with a count of one. This sequence joins TRBV5-6 and TRBJ1-1, with D hard to call. Germline V gene lookup returns CDR1 SGHDT and CDR2 YYEEEE. CDR3 length: 16 amino acids. The V end was cut by 2 bases, the J end by 4 bases, with 18 bases between. CDR3 sequence (DNA): TGTGCCAGCAGCTTCCAAGTACAATTTGTGGGCACTGAAGCTTTCTTT. Translating it yields CASSFQVQFVGTEAFF. The full variable domain, rest sourced from reference TRBV5-6 and TRBJ1-1, is DAGVTQSPTHLIKTRGQQVTLRCSPKSGHDTVSWYQQALGQGPQFIFQYYEEEERQRGNFPDRFSGHQFPNYSSELNVNALLLGDSALYLCASSFQVQFVGTEAFFGQGTRLTVV.

The chain combines TRBV18 with TRBJ2-5, with 7 positions matching TRBD1. The CDR3 runs to 14 residues. Germline values: CDR1 KGHSH, CDR2 LQKENI. Trimming at V came to 0 bases and at J to 2 bases, leaving 0 bases not matched to a gene. This CDR3 is CASSPPTGQETQYF. In DNA, the CDR3 is TGTGCCAGCTCACCACCGACAGGGCAAGAGACCCAGTACTTC.

The CDR3 loop reads CASSPGELFF. CDR3 DNA sequence: TGTGCCAGCAGCCCCGGGGAGCTGTTTTTT. The chain uses TRBV7-9 and TRBJ2-2; D remains unclear. Trimming cost V 5 bases and J 6 bases, with 1 base left between them. Looked up from germline, CDR1 is SEHNR and CDR2 is FQNEAQ (reference sequence). This CDR3 contains 10 residues.